The sequence of this TCR beta chain was determined in a study of response to subunit inactivated influenza vaccine. The table lists this clonotype with many counts. TCRdb redid the calling of the RT-PCR reads with MiXCR, one entry per CDR3 protein. The profile shows roughly 760,000 distinct CDR3 sequences, 21% of them singletons. V lost 3 bases and J lost 8, with 8 bases in between. The V gene's germline CDR1 is DFQATT and CDR2 SNEGSKA (reference sequence). The CDR3 runs 11 residues. Sequencing was performed on PBMCs from blood, taken more than 4 days after vaccination. This TCR was recovered from a man aged 45 to 65 who received an inactivated influenza vaccine. The chain joins TRBV20-1 to TRBJ2-1; D uncertain. The CDR3 spells CSARLPHEQFF. For the CDR3, the DNA is TGCAGTGCTAGGCTCCCTCATGAGCAGTTCTTC.